Detailed here is one TCR beta chain. The germline gives CDR1 MNHEY, CDR2 SMNVEV (reference sequence). This CDR3 is built from 13 residues. The V gene lost 6 bases and the J gene lost 5 bases, with 13 bases spanning the gap. This specimen belongs to a study of blood T cell repertoires in COVID-19. This table comes from immunoSEQ multiplex PCR, and its TCRdb copy is limited to in-frame clones, with some not included. The sample lists a few hundred thousand clones, 80% to 85% occurring once. The receptor was derived from a woman aged 55-70 years with acute or convalescent COVID-19. The sequenced sample consisted of peripheral blood. This chain connects TRBV27 to TRBJ1-1, with D possibly matching TRBD1 (6 bases). CDR3 sequence (DNA): TGTGCCAGCAGGAACAGGGATTTGACTGAAGCTTTCTTT. This gives the protein CASRNRDLTEAFF.